This TCR beta chain was recorded in a study of cytomegalovirus exposure and HLA in healthy donors. Study-wide points: The tendency of first-cohort TCR clusters to co-occur in the approximately 110 validation repertoires was identified by a subsequent analysis.

Only in-frame clones appear in the TCRdb table, and some are missing; sequencing was by immunoSEQ multiplex PCR. The sample contains some 150,000 clones, just under 90% of which appear only once. Note on this clone: Its antigen remains unknown.

Deletions cut 0 bases from V and 1 base from J, with 13 bases between. The CDR3 sequence is 16 residues long. The germline gives CDR1 SGHNT, CDR2 YYREEE (reference sequence). This TCR was recovered from a woman aged 25-40 years in good health and CMV-seronegative. The material sequenced was PBMCs. This sequence joins TRBV5-4 and TRBJ1-2; the D gene is possibly TRBD1 (5 bases). CDR3 DNA: TGTGCCAGCAGCTTGGCTGGGGCGGTCTTTAACTATGGCTACACCTTC. This encodes CASSLAGAVFNYGYTF. The variable domain in full, with the rest retrieved from reference TRBV5-4 and TRBJ1-2, is ETGVTQSPTHLIKTRGQQVTLRCSSQSGHNTVSWYQQALGQGPQFIFQYYREEENGRGNFPPRFSGLQFPNYSSELNVNALELDDSALYLCASSLAGAVFNYGYTFGSGTRLTVV.